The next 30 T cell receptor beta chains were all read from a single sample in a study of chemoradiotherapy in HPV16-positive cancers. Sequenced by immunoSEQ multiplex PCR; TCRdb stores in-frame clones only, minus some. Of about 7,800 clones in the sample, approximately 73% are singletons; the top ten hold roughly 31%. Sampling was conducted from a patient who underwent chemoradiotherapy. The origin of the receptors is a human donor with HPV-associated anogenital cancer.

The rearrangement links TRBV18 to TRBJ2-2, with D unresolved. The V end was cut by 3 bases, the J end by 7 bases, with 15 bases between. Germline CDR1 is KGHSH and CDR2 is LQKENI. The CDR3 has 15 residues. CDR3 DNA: TGTGCCAGCTCACCTCTCGTCCCGTTGGGCGGGGAGCTGTTTTTT. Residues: CASSPLVPLGGELFF.

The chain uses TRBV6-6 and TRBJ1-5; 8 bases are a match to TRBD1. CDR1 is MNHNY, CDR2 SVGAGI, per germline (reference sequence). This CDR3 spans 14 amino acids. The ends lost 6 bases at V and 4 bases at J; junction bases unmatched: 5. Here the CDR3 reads CASRGTGPNQPQHF. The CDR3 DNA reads TGTGCCAGCAGAGGGACAGGTCCAAATCAGCCCCAGCATTTT.

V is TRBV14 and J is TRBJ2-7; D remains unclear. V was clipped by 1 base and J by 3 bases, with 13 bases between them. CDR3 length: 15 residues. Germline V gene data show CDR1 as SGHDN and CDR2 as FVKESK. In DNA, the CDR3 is TGTGCCAGCAGCCAAGGGGCATACGTAGGCTACGAGCAGTACTTC. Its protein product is CASSQGAYVGYEQYF.

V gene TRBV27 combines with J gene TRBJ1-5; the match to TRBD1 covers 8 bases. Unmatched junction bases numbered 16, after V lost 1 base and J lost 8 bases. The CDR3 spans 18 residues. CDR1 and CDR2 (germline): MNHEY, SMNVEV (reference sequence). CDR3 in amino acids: CASSLYTPQDRAVEPQHF. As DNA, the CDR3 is TGTGCCAGCAGTTTATATACCCCTCAGGACAGGGCCGTGGAGCCCCAGCATTTT.

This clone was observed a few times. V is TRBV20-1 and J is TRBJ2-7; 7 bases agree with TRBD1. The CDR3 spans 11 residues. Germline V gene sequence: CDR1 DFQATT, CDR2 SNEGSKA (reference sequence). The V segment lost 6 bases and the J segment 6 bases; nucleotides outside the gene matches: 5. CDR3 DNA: TGCAGTGCGAACAGGGGCCCCGAGCAGTACGTC. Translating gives CSANRGPEQYV.

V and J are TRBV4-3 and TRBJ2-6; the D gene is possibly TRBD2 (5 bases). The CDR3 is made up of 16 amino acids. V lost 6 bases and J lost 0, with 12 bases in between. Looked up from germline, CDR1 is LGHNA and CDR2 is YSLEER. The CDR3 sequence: CASSSAGNSGANVLTF. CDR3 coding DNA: TGCGCCAGCAGTTCCGCGGGCAACTCTGGGGCCAACGTCCTGACTTTC.

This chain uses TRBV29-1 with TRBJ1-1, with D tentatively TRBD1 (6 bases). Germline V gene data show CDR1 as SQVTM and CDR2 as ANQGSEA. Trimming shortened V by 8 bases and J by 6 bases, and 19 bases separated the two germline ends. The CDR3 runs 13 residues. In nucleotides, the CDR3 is TGCAGCCTTGCTCGGGGGGCGCCTGCTGAAGCTTTCTTT. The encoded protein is CSLARGAPAEAFF.

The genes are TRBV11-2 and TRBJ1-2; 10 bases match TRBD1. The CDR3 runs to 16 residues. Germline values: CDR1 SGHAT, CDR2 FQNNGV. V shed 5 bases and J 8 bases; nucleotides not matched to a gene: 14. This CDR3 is CASSASRGDRGWGYTF. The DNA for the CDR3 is TGTGCCAGCAGCGCCTCCCGCGGGGACAGGGGTTGGGGCTACACCTTC.

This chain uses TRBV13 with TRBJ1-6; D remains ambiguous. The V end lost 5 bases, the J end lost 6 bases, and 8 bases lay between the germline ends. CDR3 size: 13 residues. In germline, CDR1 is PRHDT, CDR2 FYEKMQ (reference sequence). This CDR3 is CASSIQINSPLHF. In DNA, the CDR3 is TGTGCCAGCAGCATCCAGATTAATTCACCCCTCCACTTT.

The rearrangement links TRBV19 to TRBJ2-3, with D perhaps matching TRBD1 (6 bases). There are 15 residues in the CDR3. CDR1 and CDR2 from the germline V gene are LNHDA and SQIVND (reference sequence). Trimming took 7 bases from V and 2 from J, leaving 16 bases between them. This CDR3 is CASTAQGVPTDTQYF. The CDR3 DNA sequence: TGTGCCAGTACGGCACAGGGTGTTCCCACAGATACGCAGTATTTT. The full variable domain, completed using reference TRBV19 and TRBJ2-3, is DGGITQSPKYLFRKEGQNVTLSCEQNLNHDAMYWYRQDPGQGLRLIYYSQIVNDFQKGDIAEGYSVSREKKESFPLTVTSAQKNPTAFYLCASTAQGVPTDTQYFGPGTRLTVL.

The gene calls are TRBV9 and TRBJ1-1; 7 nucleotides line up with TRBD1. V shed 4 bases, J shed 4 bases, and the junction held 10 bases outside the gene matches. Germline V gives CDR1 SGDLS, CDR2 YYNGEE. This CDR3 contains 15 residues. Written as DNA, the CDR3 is TGTGCCAGCAGCCCAACAGGGGCCTTGGGCACTGAAGCTTTCTTT. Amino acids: CASSPTGALGTEAFF.

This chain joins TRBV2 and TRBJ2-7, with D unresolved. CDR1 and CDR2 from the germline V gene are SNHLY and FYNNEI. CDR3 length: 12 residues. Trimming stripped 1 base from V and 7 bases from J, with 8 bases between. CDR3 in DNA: TGTGCCAGCAGTGAAGTGAGCTGGGAGCAGTACGTC. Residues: CASSEVSWEQYV.

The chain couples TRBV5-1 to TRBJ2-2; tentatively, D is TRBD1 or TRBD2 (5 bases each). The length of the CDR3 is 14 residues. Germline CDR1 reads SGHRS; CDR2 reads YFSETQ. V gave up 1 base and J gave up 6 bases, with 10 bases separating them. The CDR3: CASSLSGPPGELFF. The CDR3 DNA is TGCGCCAGCAGCTTGTCGGGACCCCCCGGGGAGCTGTTTTTT.

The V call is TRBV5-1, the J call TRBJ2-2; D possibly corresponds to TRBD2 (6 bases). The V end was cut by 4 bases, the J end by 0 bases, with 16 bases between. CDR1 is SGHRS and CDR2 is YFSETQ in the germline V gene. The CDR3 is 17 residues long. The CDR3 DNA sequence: TGCGCCAGCAGCCCCATTGATTCGGGGGCGAACACCGGGGAGCTGTTTTTT. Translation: CASSPIDSGANTGELFF.

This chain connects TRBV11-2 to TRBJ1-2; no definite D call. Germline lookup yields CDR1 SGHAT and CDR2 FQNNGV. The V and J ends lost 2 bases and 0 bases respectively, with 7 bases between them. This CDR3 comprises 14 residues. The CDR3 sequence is CASSLQRTNYGYTF. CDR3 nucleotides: TGTGCCAGCAGCTTACAGAGAACTAACTATGGCTACACCTTC. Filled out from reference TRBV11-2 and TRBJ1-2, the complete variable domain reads EAGVAQSPRYKIIEKRQSVAFWCNPISGHATLYWYQQILGQGPKLLIQFQNNGVVDDSQLPKDRFSAERLKGVDSTLKIQPAKLEDSAVYLCASSLQRTNYGYTFGSGTRLTVV.

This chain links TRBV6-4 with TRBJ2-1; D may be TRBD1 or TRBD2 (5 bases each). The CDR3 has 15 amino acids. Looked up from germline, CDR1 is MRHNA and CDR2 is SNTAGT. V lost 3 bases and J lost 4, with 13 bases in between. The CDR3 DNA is TGTGCCAGCAGTGATGGGGGATCGGGGTACAATGAGCAGTTCTTC. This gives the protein CASSDGGSGYNEQFF.

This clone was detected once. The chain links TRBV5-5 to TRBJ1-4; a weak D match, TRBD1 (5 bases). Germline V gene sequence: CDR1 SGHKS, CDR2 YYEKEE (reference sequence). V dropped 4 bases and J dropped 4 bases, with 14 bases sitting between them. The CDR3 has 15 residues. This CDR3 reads CASSSVAGVNEKLFF. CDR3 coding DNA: TGTGCCAGCAGCAGTGTGGCGGGGGTTAATGAAAAACTGTTTTTT. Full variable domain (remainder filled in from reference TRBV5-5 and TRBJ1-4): DAGVTQSPTHLIKTRGQQVTLRCSPISGHKSVSWYQQVLGQGPQFIFQYYEKEERGRGNFPDRFSARQFPNYSSELNVNALLLGDSALYLCASSSVAGVNEKLFFGSGTQLSVL.

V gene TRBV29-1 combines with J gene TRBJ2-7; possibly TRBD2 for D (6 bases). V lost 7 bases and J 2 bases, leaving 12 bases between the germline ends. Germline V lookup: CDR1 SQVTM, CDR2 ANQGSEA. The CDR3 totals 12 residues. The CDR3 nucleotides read TGCAGCGCTGGGACTTCCGCCTACGAGCAGTACTTC. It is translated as CSAGTSAYEQYF.

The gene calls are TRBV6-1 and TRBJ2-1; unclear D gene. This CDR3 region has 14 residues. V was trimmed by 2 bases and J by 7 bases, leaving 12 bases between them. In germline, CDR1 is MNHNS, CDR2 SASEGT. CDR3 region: CASSEQGRLNEQFF. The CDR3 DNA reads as TGTGCCAGCAGTGAACAAGGCCGGCTAAATGAGCAGTTCTTC.

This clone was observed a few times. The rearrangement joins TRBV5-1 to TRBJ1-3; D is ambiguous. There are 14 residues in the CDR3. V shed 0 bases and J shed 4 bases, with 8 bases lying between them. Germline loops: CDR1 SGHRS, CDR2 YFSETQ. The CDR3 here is CASSLDGFGNTIYF. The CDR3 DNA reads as TGCGCCAGCAGCTTGGACGGATTCGGAAACACCATATATTTT.

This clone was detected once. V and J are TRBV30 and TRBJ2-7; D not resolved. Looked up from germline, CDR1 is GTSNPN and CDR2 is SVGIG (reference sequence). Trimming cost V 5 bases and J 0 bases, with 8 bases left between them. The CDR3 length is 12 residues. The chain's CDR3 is CAWGPSSYEQYF. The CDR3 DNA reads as TGTGCCTGGGGGCCGAGCTCCTACGAGCAGTACTTC.

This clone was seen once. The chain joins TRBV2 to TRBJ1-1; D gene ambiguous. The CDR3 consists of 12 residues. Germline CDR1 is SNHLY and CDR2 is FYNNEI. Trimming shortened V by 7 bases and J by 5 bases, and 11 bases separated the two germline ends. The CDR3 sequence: CASKRGWTEAFF. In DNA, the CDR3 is TGTGCCAGCAAACGGGGTTGGACTGAAGCTTTCTTT.

The CDR3 reads CASSFDRWGDTQYF. CDR3 DNA sequence: TGTGCCAGCAGTTTTGACAGATGGGGAGATACGCAGTATTTT. The rearrangement uses TRBV27 and TRBJ2-3, with D possibly being TRBD1 (5 bases). CDR3 size: 14 residues. CDR1 is MNHEY, CDR2 SMNVEV, per germline (reference sequence). V was clipped by 3 bases and J by 5 bases, with 12 bases between them.

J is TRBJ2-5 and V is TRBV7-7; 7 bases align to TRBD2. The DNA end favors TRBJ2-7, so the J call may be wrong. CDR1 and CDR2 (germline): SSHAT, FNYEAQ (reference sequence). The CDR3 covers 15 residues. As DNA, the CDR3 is TGTGCCAGCAGCCCCTCAGCGGGAACCCCCTACGAGCAGTACTTC. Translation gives CASSPSAGTPYEQYF.

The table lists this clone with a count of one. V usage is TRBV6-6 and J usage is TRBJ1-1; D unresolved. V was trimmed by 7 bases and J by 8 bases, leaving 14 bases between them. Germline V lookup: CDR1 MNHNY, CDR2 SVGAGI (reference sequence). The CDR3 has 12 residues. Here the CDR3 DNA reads TGTGCCAGCACCCGAATGTCGGAGGAAGCTTTCTTT. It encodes CASTRMSEEAFF.

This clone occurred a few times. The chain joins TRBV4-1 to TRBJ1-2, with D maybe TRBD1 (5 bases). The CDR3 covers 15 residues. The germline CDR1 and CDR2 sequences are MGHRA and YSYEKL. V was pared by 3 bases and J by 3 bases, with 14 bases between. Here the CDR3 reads CASSHPGTGDYGYTF. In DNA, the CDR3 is TGCGCCAGCAGCCACCCTGGGACGGGCGACTATGGCTACACCTTC.

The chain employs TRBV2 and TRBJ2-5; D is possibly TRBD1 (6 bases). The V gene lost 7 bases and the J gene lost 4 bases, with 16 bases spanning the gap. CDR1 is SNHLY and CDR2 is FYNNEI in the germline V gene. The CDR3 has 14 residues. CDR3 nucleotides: TGTGCCAGCATCAAAGGGGACACGAGAGAGACCCAGTACTTC. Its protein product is CASIKGDTRETQYF.

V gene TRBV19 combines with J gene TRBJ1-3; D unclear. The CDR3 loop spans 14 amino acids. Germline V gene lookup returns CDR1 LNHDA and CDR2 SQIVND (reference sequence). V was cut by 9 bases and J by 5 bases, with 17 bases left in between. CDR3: CASHAASTRNTIYF. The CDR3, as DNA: TGTGCCAGCCACGCCGCATCCACCCGAAACACCATATATTTT.

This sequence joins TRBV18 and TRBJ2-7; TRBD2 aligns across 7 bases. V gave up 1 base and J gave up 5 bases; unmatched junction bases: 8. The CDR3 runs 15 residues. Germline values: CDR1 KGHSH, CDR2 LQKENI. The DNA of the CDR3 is TGTGCCAGCTCACCACGAAGTGCGGGGGTCGACGAGCAGTACTTC. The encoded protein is CASSPRSAGVDEQYF.

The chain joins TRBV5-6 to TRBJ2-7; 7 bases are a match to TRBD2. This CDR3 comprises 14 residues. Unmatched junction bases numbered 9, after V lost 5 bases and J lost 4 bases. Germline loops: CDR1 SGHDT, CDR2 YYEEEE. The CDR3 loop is CASSSTGTIYEQYF. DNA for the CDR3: TGTGCCAGCAGTTCCACCGGGACTATATACGAGCAGTACTTC. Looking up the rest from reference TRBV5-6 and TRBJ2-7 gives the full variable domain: DAGVTQSPTHLIKTRGQQVTLRCSPKSGHDTVSWYQQALGQGPQFIFQYYEEEERQRGNFPDRFSGHQFPNYSSELNVNALLLGDSALYLCASSSTGTIYEQYFGPGTRLTVT.